This T cell receptor (beta chain) stems from a study of blood T cells in healthy people across ages. Whole-study findings and limits: Those diversity estimates obtained from one million T cells were thought to be underestimates. It was the long-lived donors that had more naive CD4+ cells and higher diversity than aged donors.

It was with a sample-barcoded 5' primer and a J-beta primer mix that a second PCR of roughly 6 to 12 cycles was run. Researchers report that a template-switch adaptor with 12 random nucleotides tagged each cDNA molecule. MiXCR, applied by TCRdb to the 5' RACE reads, yields one record per CDR3 protein. The data contain roughly 1.5 million distinct CDR3 sequences, under 55% of them singletons. Regarding this clonotype: Its antigen is currently unknown.

The draw of peripheral blood yielded approximately 10 milliliters from each donor. The sequenced sample consisted of blood. This TCR was sampled from a woman under 30 in good health.

The CDR3 reads CAMAGRGGDEQYF. The CDR3 nucleotides read TGTGCCATGGCGGGCAGGGGGGGCGACGAGCAGTACTTC. The chain joins TRBV28 to TRBJ2-5, with D perhaps TRBD1 or TRBD2 (7 bases each). Matching the DNA end better, TRBJ2-7 makes the J call doubtful. The CDR3 totals 13 residues. The germline CDR1 and CDR2 sequences are MDHEN and SYDVKM.